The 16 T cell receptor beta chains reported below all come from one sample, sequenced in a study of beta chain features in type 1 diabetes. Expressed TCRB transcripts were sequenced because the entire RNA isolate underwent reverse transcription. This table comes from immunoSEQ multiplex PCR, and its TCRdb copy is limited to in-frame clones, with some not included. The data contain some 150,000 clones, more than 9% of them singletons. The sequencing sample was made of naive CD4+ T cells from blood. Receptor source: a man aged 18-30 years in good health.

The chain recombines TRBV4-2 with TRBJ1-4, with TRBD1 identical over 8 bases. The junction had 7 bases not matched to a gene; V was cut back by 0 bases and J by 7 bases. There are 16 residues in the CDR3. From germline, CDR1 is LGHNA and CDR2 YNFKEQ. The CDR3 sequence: CASSQDPDRGLEKLFF. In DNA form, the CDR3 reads TGTGCCAGCAGCCAAGACCCAGACAGGGGACTTGAAAAACTGTTTTTT.

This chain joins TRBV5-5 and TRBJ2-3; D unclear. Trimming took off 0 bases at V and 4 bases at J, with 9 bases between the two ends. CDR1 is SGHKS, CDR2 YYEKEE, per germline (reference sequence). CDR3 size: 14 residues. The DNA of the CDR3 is TGTGCCAGCAGCTTGGTTGGCGAGGCAGATACGCAGTATTTT. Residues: CASSLVGEADTQYF.

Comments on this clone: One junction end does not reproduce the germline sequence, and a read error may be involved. In DNA form, the CDR3 reads TGTGCCAGCAGCTTGGCGAGGTACGAGCAGTACTTC. This gives the protein CASSLARYEQYF. The chain recombines TRBV5-1 with TRBJ2-7; D is uncertain. Germline CDR1 is SGHRS and CDR2 is YFSETQ. This CDR3 comprises 12 residues.

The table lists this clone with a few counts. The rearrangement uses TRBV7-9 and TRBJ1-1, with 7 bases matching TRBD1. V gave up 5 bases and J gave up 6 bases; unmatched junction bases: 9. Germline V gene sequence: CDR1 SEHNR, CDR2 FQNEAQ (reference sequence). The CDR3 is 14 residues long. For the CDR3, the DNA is TGTGCCAGCAGCCGAATAACAGGGGAGCCTGAAGCTTTCTTT. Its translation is CASSRITGEPEAFF. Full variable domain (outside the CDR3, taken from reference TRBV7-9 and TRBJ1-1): DTGVSQNPRHKITKRGQNVTFRCDPISEHNRLYWYRQTLGQGPEFLTYFQNEAQLEKSRLLSDRFSAERPKGSFSTLEIQRTEQGDSAMYLCASSRITGEPEAFFGQGTRLTVV.

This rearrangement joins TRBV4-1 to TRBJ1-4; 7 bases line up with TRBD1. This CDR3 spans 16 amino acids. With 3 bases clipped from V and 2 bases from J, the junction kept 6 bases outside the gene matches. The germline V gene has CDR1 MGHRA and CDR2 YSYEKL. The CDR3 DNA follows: TGCGCCAGCAGCCACTTCGACAGGGCGACTAATGAAAAACTGTTTTTT. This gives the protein CASSHFDRATNEKLFF.

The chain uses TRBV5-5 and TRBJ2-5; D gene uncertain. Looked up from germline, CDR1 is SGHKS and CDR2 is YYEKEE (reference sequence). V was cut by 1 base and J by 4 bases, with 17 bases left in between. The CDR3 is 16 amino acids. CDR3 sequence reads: CASSLTIATRGETQYF. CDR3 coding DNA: TGTGCCAGCAGCTTGACAATAGCAACACGTGGAGAGACCCAGTACTTC.

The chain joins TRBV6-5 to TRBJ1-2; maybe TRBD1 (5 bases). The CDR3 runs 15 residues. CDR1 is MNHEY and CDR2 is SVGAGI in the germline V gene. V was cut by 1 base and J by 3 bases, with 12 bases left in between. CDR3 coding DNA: TGTGCCAGCAGTTACTATCCAGGGCTGGACTATGGCTACACCTTC. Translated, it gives CASSYYPGLDYGYTF.

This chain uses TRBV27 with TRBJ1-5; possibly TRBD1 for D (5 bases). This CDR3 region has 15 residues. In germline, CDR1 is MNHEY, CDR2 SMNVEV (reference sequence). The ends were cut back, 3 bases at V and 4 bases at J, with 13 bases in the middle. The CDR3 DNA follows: TGTGCCAGCAGTTTCTACCAGGGAACTAATCAGCCCCAGCATTTT. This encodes CASSFYQGTNQPQHF.

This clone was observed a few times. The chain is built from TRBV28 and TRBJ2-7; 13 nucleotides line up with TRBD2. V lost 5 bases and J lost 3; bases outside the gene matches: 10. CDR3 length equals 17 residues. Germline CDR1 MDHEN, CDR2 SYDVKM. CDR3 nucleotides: TGTGCCAGCAGTCCCTCGACTAGCGGGGGGCTTATCTACGAGCAGTACTTC. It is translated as CASSPSTSGGLIYEQYF. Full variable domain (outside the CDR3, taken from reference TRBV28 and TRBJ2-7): DVKVTQSSRYLVKRTGEKVFLECVQDMDHENMFWYRQDPGLGLRLIYFSYDVKMKEKGDIPEGYSVSREKKERFSLILESASTNQTSMYLCASSPSTSGGLIYEQYFGPGTRLTVT.

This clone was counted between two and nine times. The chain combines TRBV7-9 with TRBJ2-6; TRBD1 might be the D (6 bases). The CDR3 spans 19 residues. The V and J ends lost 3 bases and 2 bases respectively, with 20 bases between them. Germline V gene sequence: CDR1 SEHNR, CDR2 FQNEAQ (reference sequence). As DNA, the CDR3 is TGTGCCAGCAGCTTTATTAACTACAGGGTTGGTGCTGGGGCCAACGTCCTGACTTTC. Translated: CASSFINYRVGAGANVLTF.

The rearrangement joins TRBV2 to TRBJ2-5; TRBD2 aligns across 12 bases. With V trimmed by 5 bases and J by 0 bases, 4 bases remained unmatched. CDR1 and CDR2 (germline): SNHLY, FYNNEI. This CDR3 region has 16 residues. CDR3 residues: CASSYRLAGDQETQYF. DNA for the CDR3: TGTGCCAGCAGTTATAGACTAGCGGGGGACCAAGAGACCCAGTACTTC.

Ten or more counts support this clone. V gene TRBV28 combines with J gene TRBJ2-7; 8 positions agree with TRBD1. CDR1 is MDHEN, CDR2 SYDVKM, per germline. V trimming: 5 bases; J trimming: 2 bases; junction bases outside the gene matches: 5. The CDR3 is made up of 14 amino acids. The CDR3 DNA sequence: TGTGCCAGCAGTCCGGGACAGGCGCCCTACGAGCAGTACTTC. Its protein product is CASSPGQAPYEQYF.

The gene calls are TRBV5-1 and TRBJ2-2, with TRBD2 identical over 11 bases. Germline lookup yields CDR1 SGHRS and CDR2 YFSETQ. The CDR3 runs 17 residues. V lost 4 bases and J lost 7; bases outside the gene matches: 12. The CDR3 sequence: CASSRGKLAGEIGELFF. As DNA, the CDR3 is TGCGCCAGCAGCAGAGGAAAACTAGCGGGGGAGATCGGGGAGCTGTTTTTT.

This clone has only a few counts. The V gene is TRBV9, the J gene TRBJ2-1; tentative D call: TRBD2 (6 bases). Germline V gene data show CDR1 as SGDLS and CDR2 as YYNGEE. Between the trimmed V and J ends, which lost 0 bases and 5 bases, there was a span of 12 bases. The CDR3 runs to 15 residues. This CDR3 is CASSVDGGLNNEQFF. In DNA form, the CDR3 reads TGTGCCAGCAGCGTAGACGGGGGACTGAACAATGAGCAGTTCTTC.

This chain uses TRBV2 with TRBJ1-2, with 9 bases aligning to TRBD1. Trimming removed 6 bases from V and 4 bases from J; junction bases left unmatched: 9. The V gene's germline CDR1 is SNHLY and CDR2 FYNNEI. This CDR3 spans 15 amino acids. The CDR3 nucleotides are TGTGCCAGCAGCCCAACAGGGGGCGTAGGCTATGGCTACACCTTC. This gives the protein CASSPTGGVGYGYTF.

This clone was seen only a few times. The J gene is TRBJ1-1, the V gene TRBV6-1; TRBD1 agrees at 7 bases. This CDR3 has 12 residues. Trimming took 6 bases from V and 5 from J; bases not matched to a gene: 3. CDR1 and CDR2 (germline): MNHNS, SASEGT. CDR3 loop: CASSRGRTEAFF. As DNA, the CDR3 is TGTGCCAGCAGCAGGGGGAGGACTGAAGCTTTCTTT.